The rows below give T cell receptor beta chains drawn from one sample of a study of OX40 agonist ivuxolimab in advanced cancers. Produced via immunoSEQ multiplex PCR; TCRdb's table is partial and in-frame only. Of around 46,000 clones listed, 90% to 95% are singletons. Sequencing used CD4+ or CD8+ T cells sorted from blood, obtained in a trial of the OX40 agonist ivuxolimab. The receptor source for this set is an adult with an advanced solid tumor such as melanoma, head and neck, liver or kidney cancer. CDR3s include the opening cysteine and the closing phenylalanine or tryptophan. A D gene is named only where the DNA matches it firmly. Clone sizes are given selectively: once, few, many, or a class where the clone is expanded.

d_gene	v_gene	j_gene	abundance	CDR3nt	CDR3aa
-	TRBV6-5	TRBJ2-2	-	TGTGCCAGCAGTTACTCGACTGGGGGGCACACCGGGGAGCTGTTTTTT	CASSYSTGGHTGELFF
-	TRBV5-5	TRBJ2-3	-	TGTGCCAGCAGCTGGGCGGCCACAGATACGCAGTATTTT	CASSWAATDTQYF
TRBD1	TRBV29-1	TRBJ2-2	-	TGCAGCGCTAGTACGGGACAGTACTCCGGGGAGCTGTTTTTT	CSASTGQYSGELFF
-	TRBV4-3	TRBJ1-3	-	TGCGCCAGCAGCCACCTCACAGGGATGGTTTCTGGAAACACCATATATTTT	CASSHLTGMVSGNTIYF
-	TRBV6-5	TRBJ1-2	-	TGTGCCAGCAGTTACTCTAACACGGTCTACGGCTACACCTTC	CASSYSNTVYGYTF
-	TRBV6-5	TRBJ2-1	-	TGTGCCAGCAGTAACCCATACCAGGGGTGGAATGAGCAGTTCTTC	CASSNPYQGWNEQFF
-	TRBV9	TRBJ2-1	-	TGTGCCAGCAGGAGCACGGCGGATGAGCAGTTCTTC	CASRSTADEQFF
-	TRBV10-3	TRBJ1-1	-	TGTGCCATCAGTGAGTCGTTAGGGGGAAGGAACACTGAAGCTTTCTTT	CAISESLGGRNTEAFF
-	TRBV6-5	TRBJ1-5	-	TGTGCCAGCAGTGCCGGTTCCGTTGTCCAGCCCCAGCATTTT	CASSAGSVVQPQHF
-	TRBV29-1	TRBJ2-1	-	TGCAGCGTTGTGGGGGGGCTTCAGTTCTTC	CSVVGGLQFF
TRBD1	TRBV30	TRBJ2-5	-	TGTGCCTGGAGTATCACAGGGGAAGGGGAGCAGTACTTC	CAWSITGEGEQYF
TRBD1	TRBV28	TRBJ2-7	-	TGTGCCAGCCACCCACTCAGGGGGAAAGTTTACGAGCAGTACTTC	CASHPLRGKVYEQYF
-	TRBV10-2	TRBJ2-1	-	TGCGCCAGCAGTGAGTCGAGTCATGGGGGCAATGAGCAGTTCTTC	CASSESSHGGNEQFF
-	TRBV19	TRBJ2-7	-	TGTGCCAGTAGTAATGGACTGGGAATTTACGAGCAGTACTTC	CASSNGLGIYEQYF
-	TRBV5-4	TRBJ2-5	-	TGTGCCAGCAGCCCCTCTTTGGGGGCGGGGCAAGAGACCCAGTACTTC	CASSPSLGAGQETQYF
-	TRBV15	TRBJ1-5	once	TGTGCCACCAGCAGAGAATTCAGGTCGGGTCAGCCCCAGCATTTT	CATSREFRSGQPQHF
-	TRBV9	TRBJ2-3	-	TGTGCCAGCAGCCCCAGGGACGGAAGCACAGATACGCAGTATTTT	CASSPRDGSTDTQYF